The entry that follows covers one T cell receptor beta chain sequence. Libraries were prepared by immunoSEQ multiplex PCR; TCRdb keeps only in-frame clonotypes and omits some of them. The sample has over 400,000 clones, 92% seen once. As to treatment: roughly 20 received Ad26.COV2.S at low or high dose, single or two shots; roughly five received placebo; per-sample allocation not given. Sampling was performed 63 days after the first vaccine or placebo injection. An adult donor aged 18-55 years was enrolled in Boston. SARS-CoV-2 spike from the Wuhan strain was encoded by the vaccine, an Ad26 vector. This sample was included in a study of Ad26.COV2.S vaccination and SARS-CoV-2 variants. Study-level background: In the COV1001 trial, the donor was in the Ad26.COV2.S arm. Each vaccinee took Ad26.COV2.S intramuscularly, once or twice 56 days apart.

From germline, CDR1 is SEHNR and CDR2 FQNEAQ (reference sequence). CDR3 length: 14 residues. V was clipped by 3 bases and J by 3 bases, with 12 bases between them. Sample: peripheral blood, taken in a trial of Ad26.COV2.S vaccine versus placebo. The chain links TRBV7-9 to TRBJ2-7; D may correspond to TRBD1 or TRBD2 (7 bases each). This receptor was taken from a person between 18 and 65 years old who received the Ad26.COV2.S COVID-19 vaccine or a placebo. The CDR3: CASSLGGGFYEQYF. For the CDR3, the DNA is TGTGCCAGCAGCTTGGGAGGGGGCTTCTACGAGCAGTACTTC.